This T cell receptor (beta chain) was sequenced for a study of cytomegalovirus exposure and HLA in healthy donors. Study-level points and caveats: In the roughly 110 validation repertoires, about 95% of cluster scores exceeded 0, per a later analysis.

Sequencing used immunoSEQ multiplex PCR; TCRdb keeps in-frame clones, though not all of them. The profile shows about 130,000 clones, 88% of them singletons. V shed 3 bases and J 4 bases; nucleotides not matched to a gene: 3. In germline, CDR1 is SGHRS, CDR2 YFSETQ. This CDR3 spans 14 amino acids. To note about this clone: The target antigen is unknown.

The chain links TRBV5-1 to TRBJ2-3, with 9 bases aligning to TRBD1. Sequencing was performed on PBMCs. This TCR was recovered from a man aged 25 to 40 in good health and CMV-seronegative. The CDR3 DNA follows: TGCGCCAGCAGCTGGGACAGGGTAGCAGATACGCAGTATTTT. Its translation is CASSWDRVADTQYF.